This T cell receptor beta chain was observed in a study of shared clonotypes between healthy human individuals. About the study: Researchers drew samples from a couple of women and a few men aged 18 to 49. The plates for each donor numbered three CD4 naive, three CD4 memory, two CD8 naive and one CD8 memory.

Some clones are missing from TCRdb's copy, which holds only in-frame ones; the method was immunoSEQ multiplex PCR. The sample lists about 2.1 million clones; just over 90% were seen once. CD45RO-negative CD8 cells positively selected for CCR7 made up the naive population, which excluded terminally differentiated effector memory CD45RA+ cells. The CDR3 is made up of 15 amino acids. V dropped 3 bases and J dropped 8; count of bases not matched to a gene: 8. From germline, CDR1 is SGHRS and CDR2 YFSETQ. This chain uses TRBV5-1 with TRBJ2-1, with TRBD2 identical over 10 bases. Sequencing was done on a sample of naive CD8+ T cells from PBMCs. This TCR was recovered from a man younger than 35 in good health. Some clones in this sample may be carry-over from other donors' samples. CDR3 sequence: CASSSPGLARDEQFF. The CDR3 nucleotides are TGCGCCAGCAGCTCTCCGGGACTAGCGAGGGATGAGCAGTTCTTC.